These 9 T cell receptor beta chains came from one sample sequenced in a study of early T cells in non-severe SARS-CoV-2 infection (dated by TCRdb to the early 2020s). Library generation was performed with 5' RACE. The reads were generated on a NextSeq 500. Using fastp at Q25 and MiXCR, TCRdb reprocessed the public reads and kept productive beta chains. Here each entry gathers all rows of one CDR3 protein and keeps the most common genes and DNA. The table for this sample lists 90,000 to 120,000 distinct CDR3 sequences; 12% of them were counted only once. Around 3% of the sample is held by the ten biggest clonotypes. Sequences were obtained from whole blood. The source of these receptors is an adult who was a healthcare worker with PCR-confirmed SARS-CoV-2 infection or an uninfected control (not recorded which).

To note about this clonotype: A read error is likely, as this CDR3 ends without the conserved phenylalanine or tryptophan. V usage is TRBV28 and J usage is TRBJ2-7; TRBD2 agrees at 7 bases. Looked up from germline, CDR1 is MDHEN and CDR2 is SYDVKM. The CDR3 runs 15 residues. The trim removed 3 bases at V and 6 bases at J, leaving 11 bases unmatched. The CDR3 sequence: CASSFRGVASGEQYS. The CDR3 region has the DNA TGTGCCAGCAGTTTCCGCGGAGTGGCTAGCGGCGAGCAGTACTCC.

There are many counts of this clonotype. This chain uses TRBV24-1 with TRBJ2-1; 7 nucleotides line up with TRBD2. V shed 3 bases, J shed 1 base, and the junction held 14 bases outside the gene matches. The CDR3 has 19 residues. CDR1 and CDR2 (germline): KGHDR, SFDVKD. The CDR3 DNA is TGTGCCACCAGTGATCCCACCGGTTACGCGGGAGCTTCCTACAATGAGCAGTTCTTC. This gives the protein CATSDPTGYAGASYNEQFF.

This clonotype was observed a few times. The rearrangement links TRBV11-2 to TRBJ2-1, with D maybe TRBD2 (6 bases). The CDR3 runs to 15 residues. Germline V gene lookup returns CDR1 SGHAT and CDR2 FQNNGV. With 2 bases removed from V and 2 bases from J, the gap between germline ends came to 10 bases. The chain's CDR3 is CASSLRRAPYNEQFF. The CDR3 bases are TGTGCCAGCAGCTTAAGGAGGGCCCCCTACAATGAGCAGTTCTTC. The full variable domain, completed using reference TRBV11-2 and TRBJ2-1, is EAGVAQSPRYKIIEKRQSVAFWCNPISGHATLYWYQQILGQGPKLLIQFQNNGVVDDSQLPKDRFSAERLKGVDSTLKIQPAKLEDSAVYLCASSLRRAPYNEQFFGPGTRLTVL.

This clonotype was picked up a small number of times. V gene TRBV11-3 combines with J gene TRBJ2-3, with 16 positions matching TRBD2. Looked up from germline, CDR1 is SGHNT and CDR2 is YENEEA. The CDR3 consists of 16 residues. With 3 bases clipped from V and 5 bases from J, the junction kept 2 bases outside the gene matches. In DNA, the CDR3 is TGTGCCAGCAGCTTTGGGACTAGCGGGGGGGAAGATACGCAGTATTTT. It encodes CASSFGTSGGEDTQYF.

In this sample, this clonotype turned up a few times. This chain joins TRBV6-5 and TRBJ2-1, with 11 positions matching TRBD2. CDR3 length: 17 residues. Germline lookup yields CDR1 MNHEY and CDR2 SVGAGI. J gave up 1 base and V 8 bases, and 10 bases lay outside the gene matches. CDR3 sequence: CASYTRLAGSSYNEQFF. DNA for the CDR3: TGTGCCAGCTACACCCGACTAGCGGGATCGTCCTACAATGAGCAGTTCTTC.

This clonotype was counted between two and nine times. The V gene is TRBV12-3 or TRBV12-4, the J gene TRBJ2-1; TRBD2 agrees at 14 bases. The CDR3 runs to 20 residues. The trim removed 1 base at V and 4 bases at J, leaving 12 bases unmatched. The CDR3 DNA sequence: TGTGCCAGCAGTTTAGGTTTGGGACTAGCGGGAGAGGGTATTTACAATGAGCAGTTCTTC. It encodes CASSLGLGLAGEGIYNEQFF.

The rearrangement uses TRBV12-3 or TRBV12-4 and TRBJ2-2; 7 positions match TRBD2. Trimming cost V 3 bases and J 4 bases; bases outside gene matches: 5. CDR3 size: 15 residues. CDR3 DNA: TGTGCCAGCAGTTTTCGGGGGAGGGGCACCGGGGAGCTGTTTTTT. It yields the protein CASSFRGRGTGELFF.

This clonotype was detected a few times. This chain joins TRBV14 and TRBJ2-1, with a weak D call TRBD1 (5 bases). The CDR3 covers 16 residues. Germline values: CDR1 SGHDN, CDR2 FVKESK. The ends were cut back, 1 base at V and 0 bases at J, with 10 bases in the middle. Written as DNA, the CDR3 is TGTGCCAGCAGCCAAGTACAGGCAAGCTCCTACAATGAGCAGTTCTTC. The encoded protein is CASSQVQASSYNEQFF.

This clonotype was detected only a few times. The gene calls are TRBV29-1 and TRBJ2-7; 8 nucleotides line up with TRBD2. The CDR3 contains 12 residues. CDR1 SQVTM and CDR2 ANQGSEA come from the germline V gene. V shed 5 bases, J shed 3 bases, and the junction held 3 bases outside the gene matches. The CDR3 DNA reads TGCAGCGTTTGGGGACTAGACTACGAGCAGTACTTC. Translated: CSVWGLDYEQYF.